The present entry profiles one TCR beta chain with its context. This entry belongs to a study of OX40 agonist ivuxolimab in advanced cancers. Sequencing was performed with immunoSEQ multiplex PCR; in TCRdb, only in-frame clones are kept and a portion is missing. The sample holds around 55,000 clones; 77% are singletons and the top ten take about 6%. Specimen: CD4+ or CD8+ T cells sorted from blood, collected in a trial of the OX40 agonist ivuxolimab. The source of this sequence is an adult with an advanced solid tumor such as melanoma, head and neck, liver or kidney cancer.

CDR3 DNA sequence: TGTGCCAGCAGTTTGCGGACAGGGGTTGGCTACACCTTC. This gives the protein CASSLRTGVGYTF. V gene TRBV28 combines with J gene TRBJ1-2; 9 bases fit TRBD1. Germline V CDR1 and CDR2: MDHEN, SYDVKM. This CDR3 comprises 13 residues. J lost 7 bases, V lost 3 bases, and 3 bases had no gene match.